The 14 T cell receptor beta chains in this list originate from one sample, sequenced in a study of early T cells in non-severe SARS-CoV-2 infection. A single record per CDR3 protein comes from TCRdb applying MiXCR to the 5' RACE reads. The data hold about 49,000 distinct CDR3 sequences, with about 11% observed a single time. Sequenced input: whole blood. The receptors stem from an adult who was a healthcare worker with PCR-confirmed SARS-CoV-2 infection or an uninfected control (not recorded which).

V is TRBV5-1 and J is TRBJ2-7; 9 bases line up with TRBD1. Trimming cost V 3 bases and J 5 bases; bases outside gene matches: 3. CDR3 length equals 13 residues. Germline V gene data show CDR1 as SGHRS and CDR2 as YFSETQ. The CDR3 is CASSSNRGHEQYF. The CDR3 nucleotides are TGCGCCAGCAGCTCAAACAGGGGGCACGAGCAGTACTTC. Combining the CDR3 with reference TRBV5-1 and TRBJ2-7 gives the whole variable domain KAGVTQTPRYLIKTRGQQVTLSCSPISGHRSVSWYQQTPGQGLQFLFEYFSETQRNKGNFPGRFSGRQFSNSRSEMNVSTLELGDSALYLCASSSNRGHEQYFGPGTRLTVT.

The sample holds many counts of this clonotype. The rearrangement joins TRBV6-6 to TRBJ1-1, with D unresolved. This CDR3 contains 13 residues. In germline, CDR1 is MNHNY, CDR2 SVGAGI (reference sequence). V was clipped by 2 bases and J by 5 bases, with 9 bases between them. The chain's CDR3 is CASSYIGETEAFF. The CDR3 DNA is TGTGCCAGCAGTTACATTGGGGAAACTGAAGCTTTCTTT.

V gene TRBV4-1 combines with J gene TRBJ1-5, with unresolved D. The germline V gene has CDR1 MGHRA and CDR2 YSYEKL. The CDR3 loop spans 14 amino acids. V shed 0 bases and J shed 2 bases, with 5 bases lying between them. The CDR3 here is CASSQDPGNQPQHF. CDR3 DNA: TGCGCCAGCAGCCAAGACCCCGGCAATCAGCCCCAGCATTTT.

The rearrangement joins TRBV13 to TRBJ2-5; 10 bases agree with TRBD2. The CDR3 has 16 amino acids. Per germline, CDR1 PRHDT and CDR2 FYEKMQ (reference sequence). The trim removed 5 bases at V and 2 bases at J, leaving 8 bases unmatched. CDR3 coding DNA: TGTGCCAGCAGCACCCGGACTAGCGGATATCAAGAGACCCAGTACTTC. This encodes CASSTRTSGYQETQYF.

This clonotype occurred many times. J is TRBJ1-1 and V is TRBV6-1; 7 bases fit TRBD1. The germline V gene has CDR1 MNHNS and CDR2 SASEGT. CDR3 size: 14 residues. Germline trimming cut 5 bases from V and 5 bases from J; bases unmatched to any gene: 8. The CDR3 sequence: CASSTGAGGTEAFF. The CDR3 nucleotides are TGTGCCAGCAGTACAGGGGCCGGAGGAACTGAAGCTTTCTTT.

This clonotype was seen more than once but under ten times. The J gene is TRBJ1-2, the V gene TRBV29-1; 8 nucleotides align to TRBD1. The CDR3 has 14 amino acids. V trimming: 5 bases; J trimming: 4 bases; junction bases outside the gene matches: 9. The germline CDR1 and CDR2 sequences are SQVTM and ANQGSEA. The CDR3 coding sequence is TGCAGCGTTTACTGGACAGGGCGGACCTATGGCTACACCTTC. The encoded protein is CSVYWTGRTYGYTF.

The rearrangement joins TRBV23-1 to TRBJ2-6; tentative D call: TRBD1 (5 bases). TRBV23-1 is recorded as an ORF, its role being uncertain. The V end was cut by 0 bases, the J end by 1 base, with 10 bases between. CDR3 length equals 17 residues. DNA for the CDR3: TGCGCCAGCAGTCAATCCTCAGGGCGTTCTGGGGCCAACGTCCTGACTTTC. It codes for CASSQSSGRSGANVLTF.

This clonotype was detected ten times or more. CDR3 coding DNA: TGCAGTGCTAGAGATCGAATGGGGACTAGCGGGGGGGCCAGTAATGAGCAGTTCTTC. Residues: CSARDRMGTSGGASNEQFF. This chain uses TRBV20-1 with TRBJ2-1, with 16 bases lining up with TRBD2. J was trimmed by 7 bases and V by 0 bases; bases with no gene match: 12. Germline V CDR1 and CDR2: DFQATT, SNEGSKA (reference sequence). The CDR3 is made up of 19 amino acids.

V and J are TRBV5-5 and TRBJ2-7; 10 bases are a match to TRBD2. CDR3 size: 14 residues. Trimming cost V 3 bases and J 5 bases; bases outside gene matches: 5. The germline V gene has CDR1 SGHKS and CDR2 YYEKEE (reference sequence). The CDR3 here is CASSSGLAWDEQYF. DNA of the CDR3: TGTGCCAGCAGCTCGGGACTAGCGTGGGACGAGCAGTACTTC. The full variable domain, rest sourced from reference TRBV5-5 and TRBJ2-7, is DAGVTQSPTHLIKTRGQQVTLRCSPISGHKSVSWYQQVLGQGPQFIFQYYEKEERGRGNFPDRFSARQFPNYSSELNVNALLLGDSALYLCASSSGLAWDEQYFGPGTRLTVT.

In its sample, this clonotype was seen a few times. This chain links TRBV4-2 with TRBJ2-2, with D unclear. CDR1 and CDR2 (germline): LGHNA, YNFKEQ. V lost 6 bases and J lost 3, with 5 bases in between. This CDR3 is built from 12 residues. This CDR3 is CASRPYTGELFF. CDR3 sequence (DNA): TGTGCCAGCAGACCGTACACCGGGGAGCTGTTTTTT.

Written as DNA, the CDR3 is TGTGCCAGCAGTTACCGACCTTCAGGGAACACTGAAGCTTTCTTT. This gives the protein CASSYRPSGNTEAFF. This rearrangement joins TRBV6-6 to TRBJ1-1; no reliable D call. CDR1 MNHNY and CDR2 SVGAGI come from the germline V gene (reference sequence). The germline V and J ends were trimmed by 2 bases and 1 base, with 11 bases remaining between them. The CDR3 length is 15 residues.

This clonotype has just a few counts. CDR3: CASSLARGQETQYF. The DNA for the CDR3 is TGTGCCAGCAGCTTAGCGCGGGGGCAAGAGACCCAGTACTTC. V usage is TRBV7-9 and J usage is TRBJ2-5; 7 positions match TRBD2. From germline, CDR1 is SEHNR and CDR2 FQNEAQ (reference sequence). Unmatched junction bases numbered 0, after V lost 0 bases and J lost 2 bases. This CDR3 is built from 14 residues.

The chain has TRBV9 and TRBJ1-1; D call uncertain. The CDR3 extends over 13 amino acids. Germline V CDR1 and CDR2: SGDLS, YYNGEE. V was pared by 0 bases and J by 4 bases, with 7 bases between. The CDR3 nucleotides read TGTGCCAGCAGCGTAGGAGTAGGCACTGAAGCTTTCTTT. Translated, it gives CASSVGVGTEAFF.

The chain couples TRBV6-1 to TRBJ2-7; 7 nucleotides line up with TRBD2. CDR1 and CDR2 (germline): MNHNS, SASEGT. This CDR3 region has 16 residues. V lost 2 bases to trimming and J lost 3 bases; unmatched junction nucleotides: 10. The CDR3 reads CASSESFIGLGYEQYF. The CDR3, as DNA: TGTGCCAGCAGTGAAAGTTTTATAGGACTAGGCTACGAGCAGTACTTC.